These 8 T cell receptor beta chains were sequenced from one sample in a study of blood T cell repertoires in COVID-19. Sequencing was performed with immunoSEQ multiplex PCR; in TCRdb, only in-frame clones are kept and a portion is missing. The table includes 300,000 to 450,000 clones, around 87% detected once. Material: peripheral blood. Receptors originate from a woman in her sixties with COVID-19, enrolled during active disease.

The rearrangement uses TRBV3-1 (or the pseudogene TRBV3-2) and TRBJ2-5, with TRBD2 identical over 13 bases. The CDR3 contains 16 residues. With V trimmed by 3 bases and J by 1 base, 2 bases remained unmatched. Per the germline V gene, CDR1 is LGHDT and CDR2 is YNNKEL (reference sequence). CDR3 DNA: TGTGCCAGCAGCCAGACTAGCGGGGGGCCCCAAGAGACCCAGTACTTC. It is translated as CASSQTSGGPQETQYF.

This chain links TRBV15 with TRBJ2-7; 8 bases fit TRBD2. The germline V gene has CDR1 LNHNV and CDR2 YYDKDF (reference sequence). The length of the CDR3 is 15 residues. V dropped 2 bases and J dropped 0; count of bases not matched to a gene: 3. The CDR3 DNA is TGTGCCACCAGCAGACCAGCGGGGGCCTCCTACGAGCAGTACTTC. Protein: CATSRPAGASYEQYF.

The genes are TRBV3-1 (or the pseudogene TRBV3-2) and TRBJ2-1; possibly TRBD1 for D (5 bases). The germline gives CDR1 LGHDT, CDR2 YNNKEL (reference sequence). Trimming removed 1 base at V and 2 bases at J, with 12 bases between. This CDR3 is built from 16 residues. The CDR3 sequence: CASSQALQGTYNEQFF. CDR3 coding DNA: TGTGCCAGCAGCCAAGCTCTCCAGGGAACCTACAATGAGCAGTTCTTC.

The rearrangement links TRBV28 to TRBJ2-7; TRBD1 aligns across 7 bases. V was clipped by 5 bases and J by 0 bases; unmatched bases: 10. The CDR3 totals 16 residues. From germline, CDR1 is MDHEN and CDR2 SYDVKM. CDR3: CASSTPGTVASYEQYF. CDR3 DNA sequence: TGTGCCAGCAGTACCCCCGGGACAGTGGCCTCCTACGAGCAGTACTTC.

This clone has just a few counts. The gene calls are TRBV3-1 (or the pseudogene TRBV3-2) and TRBJ2-2; maybe TRBD2 (7 bases). V dropped 0 bases and J dropped 0 bases, with 29 bases sitting between them. CDR1 LGHDT and CDR2 YNNKEL come from the germline V gene (reference sequence). The CDR3 extends over 23 amino acids. CDR3 residues: CASSQDDLRWGGPFSPNTGELFF. CDR3 DNA sequence: TGTGCCAGCAGCCAAGACGACCTTAGGTGGGGGGGCCCCTTTTCGCCGAACACCGGGGAGCTGTTTTTT.

The rearrangement uses TRBV5-1 and TRBJ2-2; perhaps TRBD1 as D (7 bases). The germline gives CDR1 SGHRS, CDR2 YFSETQ. Deletions cut 0 bases from V and 6 bases from J, with 12 bases between. This CDR3 is built from 15 residues. The CDR3 here is CASSLGDRDSGELFF. Written as DNA, the CDR3 is TGCGCCAGCAGCTTGGGCGACAGGGACTCCGGGGAGCTGTTTTTT.

The sample holds one count of this clone. The rearrangement links TRBV7-9 to TRBJ1-1, with 7 bases aligning to TRBD1. With 0 bases clipped from V and 5 bases from J, the junction kept 6 bases outside the gene matches. The CDR3 is 15 amino acids. Germline CDR1 is SEHNR and CDR2 is FQNEAQ (reference sequence). In DNA, the CDR3 is TGTGCCAGCAGCTTAGCGTTGAGGGGGCAAACTGAAGCTTTCTTT. This codes for CASSLALRGQTEAFF.

This chain links TRBV10-2 with TRBJ2-7; 7 positions match TRBD1. The germline CDR1 and CDR2 sequences are WSHSY and SAAADI. CDR3 length equals 15 residues. V was pared by 3 bases and J by 4 bases, with 9 bases of the junction left unmatched. CDR3 sequence: CASSDPRQGKYEQYF. The CDR3, as DNA: TGCGCCAGCAGTGACCCCCGACAGGGTAAATACGAGCAGTACTTC.